This T cell receptor beta chain was captured in a study of early T cells in non-severe SARS-CoV-2 infection. Study in general: Bulk RNA from unsorted whole blood was sequenced; chains were unpaired.

Via MiXCR, TCRdb re-called the 5' RACE reads, giving one row per CDR3 protein. This sample has some 36,000 distinct CDR3 sequences, with about 6.8% found just once. CDR3 length: 14 amino acids. V lost 4 bases and J 2 bases, leaving 12 bases between the germline ends. The germline CDR1 and CDR2 sequences are SEHNR and FQNEAQ (reference sequence). This clonotype was recorded at least ten times. J is TRBJ2-7 and V is TRBV7-9; D ambiguous. The sequencing used whole blood, collected at baseline. The TCR originated in an adult who was a healthcare worker with PCR-confirmed SARS-CoV-2 infection or an uninfected control (not recorded which). The chain's CDR3 is CASSSRGVPYEQYF. CDR3 sequence (DNA): TGTGCCAGCAGCTCACGCGGCGTCCCCTACGAGCAGTACTTC.